The clone carrying this T cell receptor beta chain was found many times. Its antigen remains unidentified. The data stem from a study of spatial heterogeneity in lung cancer. Study context: As counted in raw reads, each unique TCR and UMI combination appeared more than ten times on average. Notes on the study in general: In tumors, expanded intratumoral alpha and beta TCR counts tracked mutation counts.

Time point described: sample taken at primary tumor resection. There were some 76 donors, all of them untreated patients with early-stage non-small cell lung cancer. Unsorted tumor, nontumor lung tissue or cryopreserved PBMC supplied the whole RNA. J gave up 4 bases and V 2 bases, and 6 bases lay outside the gene matches. Germline loops: CDR1 SGHAT, CDR2 FQNNGV. This CDR3 has 16 amino acids. The presence of a unique molecular identifier marked each TCR cDNA molecule. TCRdb processed the 5' RACE reads anew with MiXCR; each CDR3 protein has one entry. The sample contains roughly 7,000 distinct CDR3 sequences, about 14% of which appear only once.

V gene TRBV11-2 combines with J gene TRBJ2-1; TRBD2 aligns across 9 bases. The sequence was collected from a female donor with early-stage non-small cell lung cancer. This sample comprised lung tumor tissue, obtained at surgery. The DNA for the CDR3 is TGTGCCAGCAGCTTACGACTAGCGGACAGGTACAATGAGCAGTTCTTC. Translating gives CASSLRLADRYNEQFF. The full variable domain, in which reference TRBV11-2 and TRBJ2-1 provide the parts outside the CDR3, is EAGVAQSPRYKIIEKRQSVAFWCNPISGHATLYWYQQILGQGPKLLIQFQNNGVVDDSQLPKDRFSAERLKGVDSTLKIQPAKLEDSAVYLCASSLRLADRYNEQFFGPGTRLTVL.